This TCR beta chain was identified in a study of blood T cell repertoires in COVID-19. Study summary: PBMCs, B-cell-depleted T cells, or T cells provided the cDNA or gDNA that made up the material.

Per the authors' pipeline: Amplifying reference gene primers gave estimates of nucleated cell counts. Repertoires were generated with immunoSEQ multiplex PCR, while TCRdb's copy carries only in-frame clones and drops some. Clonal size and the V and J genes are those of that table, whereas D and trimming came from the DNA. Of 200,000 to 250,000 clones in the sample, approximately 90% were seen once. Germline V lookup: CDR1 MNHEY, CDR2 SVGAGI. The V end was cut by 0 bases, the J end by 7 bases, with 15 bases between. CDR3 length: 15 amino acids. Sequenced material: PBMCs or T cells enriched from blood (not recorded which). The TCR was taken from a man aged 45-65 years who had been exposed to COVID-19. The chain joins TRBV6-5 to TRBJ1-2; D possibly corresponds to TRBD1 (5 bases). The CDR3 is CASSYSINRQGGYTF. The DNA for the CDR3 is TGTGCCAGCAGTTACTCGATAAATCGCCAGGGTGGCTACACCTTC.